This is a list of T cell receptor beta chains from one sample in a study of T cell changes during pregnancy in multiple sclerosis. Generated by immunoSEQ multiplex PCR, the TCRdb table keeps only in-frame clones and is missing some. The data show approximately 130,000 clones, 90% to 96% seen once. Sequences were derived from peripheral blood, sampled after pregnancy. The receptors originated from a female donor with multiple sclerosis, enrolled in a pregnancy study. Each CDR3 is given with its conserved first and last residue. The D gene is left open where the match is weak. Some rows mark clone size as missing; the rest say once, few, many or name a class of expanded clone.

D gene: TRBD2
clone size: -
J gene: TRBJ2-1
V gene: TRBV18
CDR3 protein: CASSLGSGTYNEQFF
CDR3 DNA: TGTGCCAGCTCCCTTGGTAGCGGGACCTACAATGAGCAGTTCTTC

D gene: -
clone size: -
J gene: TRBJ2-3
V gene: TRBV5-6
CDR3 protein: CASSPGLHSTDTQYF
CDR3 DNA: TGTGCCAGCAGCCCGGGACTCCACTCCACAGATACGCAGTATTTT

D gene: -
clone size: -
J gene: TRBJ2-3
V gene: TRBV5-6
CDR3 protein: CASRLAGTDTQYF
CDR3 DNA: TGTGCCAGCAGACTAGCCGGAACAGATACGCAGTATTTT

D gene: -
clone size: -
J gene: TRBJ2-7
V gene: TRBV5-6
CDR3 protein: CASSLAAGAGYEQYF
CDR3 DNA: TGTGCCAGCAGCTTGGCTGCGGGGGCCGGCTACGAGCAGTACTTC

D gene: -
clone size: -
J gene: TRBJ1-1
V gene: TRBV2
CDR3 protein: CASSRGEINTEAFF
CDR3 DNA: TGTGCCAGCAGTCGGGGGGAGATTAACACTGAAGCTTTCTTT

D gene: -
clone size: -
J gene: TRBJ1-5
V gene: TRBV2
CDR3 protein: CASSETRSNQPQHF
CDR3 DNA: TGTGCCAGCAGTGAAACGCGGAGCAATCAGCCCCAGCATTTT

D gene: -
clone size: -
J gene: TRBJ2-7
V gene: TRBV30
CDR3 protein: CAWRGRLCTPYEQYF
CDR3 DNA: TGTGCCTGGAGGGGGAGACTCTGCACACCCTACGAGCAGTACTTC

D gene: TRBD1
clone size: -
J gene: TRBJ1-2
V gene: TRBV20-1
CDR3 protein: CSASDRGGYTF
CDR3 DNA: TGCAGTGCTAGTGACAGGGGAGGCTACACCTTC

D gene: -
clone size: -
J gene: TRBJ2-3
V gene: TRBV9
CDR3 protein: CASSQTGASTDTQYF
CDR3 DNA: TGTGCCAGCAGCCAAACAGGAGCAAGCACAGATACGCAGTATTTT

D gene: -
clone size: once
J gene: TRBJ1-4
V gene: TRBV25-1
CDR3 protein: CASSEKVAAEKLFF
CDR3 DNA: TGTGCCAGCAGTGAAAAGGTAGCGGCTGAAAAACTGTTTTTT

D gene: TRBD1
clone size: -
J gene: TRBJ2-2
V gene: TRBV19
CDR3 protein: CASIRGQGVTGELFF
CDR3 DNA: TGTGCCAGTATCAGGGGACAGGGGGTCACCGGGGAGCTGTTTTTT

D gene: -
clone size: -
J gene: TRBJ1-3
V gene: TRBV6-6
CDR3 protein: CASSYTVSGNTIYF
CDR3 DNA: TGTGCCAGCAGTTATACGGTATCTGGAAACACCATATATTTT

D gene: -
clone size: -
J gene: TRBJ1-1
V gene: TRBV7-9
CDR3 protein: CASSFSSGMNTEAFF
CDR3 DNA: TGTGCCAGCAGCTTCTCCAGTGGCATGAACACTGAAGCTTTCTTT

D gene: TRBD1
clone size: -
J gene: TRBJ2-7
V gene: TRBV14
CDR3 protein: CASSQGFDRASYEQYF
CDR3 DNA: TGTGCCAGCAGCCAAGGTTTCGACAGGGCCAGTTACGAGCAGTACTTC

D gene: TRBD2
clone size: -
J gene: TRBJ2-1
V gene: TRBV6-5
CDR3 protein: CATQRLAGGPNEQFF
CDR3 DNA: TGTGCCACCCAAAGACTAGCGGGAGGTCCCAATGAGCAGTTCTTC

D gene: -
clone size: -
J gene: TRBJ2-2
V gene: TRBV30
CDR3 protein: CAWSVRVSGELFF
CDR3 DNA: TGTGCCTGGAGTGTACGAGTAAGCGGGGAGCTGTTTTTT

D gene: TRBD1
clone size: -
J gene: TRBJ2-4
V gene: TRBV7-8
CDR3 protein: CASSLAETGIHIQYF
CDR3 DNA: TGTGCCAGCAGCTTAGCGGAGACAGGGATTCACATTCAGTACTTC

D gene: TRBD1
clone size: -
J gene: TRBJ2-7
V gene: TRBV6-6
CDR3 protein: CASSYPGTGAHEQYF
CDR3 DNA: TGTGCCAGCAGTTACCCCGGGACAGGGGCCCACGAGCAGTACTTC

D gene: TRBD2
clone size: -
J gene: TRBJ2-7
V gene: TRBV2
CDR3 protein: CASSTGFLLAGDYEQYF
CDR3 DNA: TGTGCCAGCAGTACAGGGTTCCTTCTAGCGGGAGACTACGAGCAGTACTTC

D gene: -
clone size: -
J gene: TRBJ2-3
V gene: TRBV18
CDR3 protein: CASSRVTSGDTQYF
CDR3 DNA: TGTGCCAGCTCACGGGTAACTTCAGGAGATACGCAGTATTTT

D gene: -
clone size: -
J gene: TRBJ1-1
V gene: TRBV6-1
CDR3 protein: CASSEQGNKEAFF
CDR3 DNA: TGTGCCAGCAGTGAACAGGGGAATAAGGAAGCTTTCTTT

D gene: -
clone size: -
J gene: TRBJ2-6
V gene: TRBV2
CDR3 protein: CASRGRSGANVLTF
CDR3 DNA: TGTGCCAGCAGGGGCCGTTCCGGGGCCAACGTCCTGACTTTC

D gene: TRBD2
clone size: -
J gene: TRBJ2-7
V gene: TRBV7-8
CDR3 protein: CASSLGSLRTSGTYEQYF
CDR3 DNA: TGTGCCAGCAGCTTGGGGAGTCTTAGGACTAGCGGGACCTACGAGCAGTACTTC

D gene: -
clone size: once
J gene: TRBJ2-1
V gene: TRBV18
CDR3 protein: CASSPQRTAGRNEQFF
CDR3 DNA: TGTGCCAGCTCACCACAACGGACAGCGGGGAGAAATGAGCAGTTCTTC

D gene: -
clone size: once
J gene: TRBJ2-1
V gene: TRBV11-3
CDR3 protein: CASSNAGTLGNEQFF
CDR3 DNA: TGTGCCAGCAGCAATGCCGGGACTTTGGGCAATGAGCAGTTCTTC

D gene: -
clone size: few
J gene: TRBJ2-2
V gene: TRBV7-6
CDR3 protein: CASRSGPGELFF
CDR3 DNA: TGTGCCAGCAGAAGCGGCCCCGGGGAGCTGTTTTTT

D gene: -
clone size: -
J gene: TRBJ2-3
V gene: TRBV2
CDR3 protein: CASRDRQALTDTQYF
CDR3 DNA: TGTGCCAGCAGGGACCGACAGGCCCTCACAGATACGCAGTATTTT

D gene: -
clone size: -
J gene: TRBJ1-2
V gene: TRBV7-7
CDR3 protein: CASSPLLSGNYGYTF
CDR3 DNA: TGTGCTAGCAGCCCACTTCTATCAGGGAACTATGGCTACACCTTC

D gene: -
clone size: -
J gene: TRBJ1-1
V gene: TRBV5-1
CDR3 protein: CASSYNTMNTEAFF
CDR3 DNA: TGCGCCAGCAGCTACAATACCATGAACACTGAAGCTTTCTTT

D gene: TRBD2
clone size: -
J gene: TRBJ2-1
V gene: TRBV5-1
CDR3 protein: CASSLRTGLRFESLYNEQFF
CDR3 DNA: TGCGCCAGCAGCTTGAGGACGGGACTAAGATTTGAGTCCTTGTACAATGAGCAGTTCTTC

D gene: -
clone size: -
J gene: TRBJ2-2
V gene: TRBV5-1
CDR3 protein: CASSSQAMGNTGELFF
CDR3 DNA: TGCGCCAGCAGCTCACAGGCTATGGGGAACACCGGGGAGCTGTTTTTT

D gene: -
clone size: -
J gene: TRBJ2-1
V gene: TRBV6-6
CDR3 protein: CASSWNRERDEQFF
CDR3 DNA: TGTGCCAGCAGTTGGAACAGGGAGAGGGATGAGCAGTTCTTC

D gene: TRBD1
clone size: -
J gene: TRBJ2-7
V gene: TRBV7-2
CDR3 protein: CASSLAGTGAPYEQYF
CDR3 DNA: TGTGCCAGCAGCTTAGCCGGGACAGGCGCCCCCTACGAGCAGTACTTC

D gene: -
clone size: once
J gene: TRBJ1-4
V gene: TRBV7-2
CDR3 protein: CASSPSTGIGGEKLFF
CDR3 DNA: TGTGCCAGCAGCCCATCAACAGGGATCGGTGGTGAAAAACTGTTTTTT

D gene: -
clone size: few
J gene: TRBJ1-1
V gene: TRBV7-2
CDR3 protein: CASSASQGNTEAFF
CDR3 DNA: TGTGCCAGCAGCGCCTCCCAGGGCAACACTGAAGCTTTCTTT

D gene: -
clone size: -
J gene: TRBJ2-5
V gene: TRBV5-1
CDR3 protein: CASSLEGLTETQYF
CDR3 DNA: TGCGCCAGCTCCCTCGAGGGACTTACAGAGACCCAGTACTTC

D gene: -
clone size: -
J gene: TRBJ2-6
V gene: TRBV4-2
CDR3 protein: CASSQRQFSGANVLTF
CDR3 DNA: TGTGCCAGCAGCCAACGCCAGTTCTCTGGGGCCAACGTCCTGACTTTC

D gene: TRBD2
clone size: -
J gene: TRBJ2-7
V gene: TRBV4-1
CDR3 protein: CASSRKGLAEPYEQYF
CDR3 DNA: TGCGCCAGCAGCCGAAAAGGACTAGCGGAGCCTTACGAGCAGTACTTC

D gene: TRBD1
clone size: -
J gene: TRBJ1-2
V gene: TRBV6-1
CDR3 protein: CASSESGGNGYTF
CDR3 DNA: TGTGCCAGCAGTGAATCAGGGGGCAATGGCTACACCTTC

D gene: TRBD1
clone size: -
J gene: TRBJ1-1
V gene: TRBV5-1
CDR3 protein: CASSLAPGGKDTEAFF
CDR3 DNA: TGCGCCAGCAGCTTGGCGCCAGGGGGGAAGGACACTGAAGCTTTCTTT

D gene: -
clone size: -
J gene: TRBJ2-2
V gene: TRBV29-1
CDR3 protein: CSVNRATGELFF
CDR3 DNA: TGCAGCGTTAACAGGGCCACCGGGGAGCTGTTTTTT

D gene: TRBD2
clone size: once
J gene: TRBJ2-3
V gene: TRBV5-1
CDR3 protein: CASSSSRDYTDTQYF
CDR3 DNA: TGCGCCAGCAGCTCCTCCCGGGACTACACAGATACGCAGTATTTT

D gene: TRBD2
clone size: -
J gene: TRBJ2-1
V gene: TRBV2
CDR3 protein: CASRALLAGNSNEQFF
CDR3 DNA: TGTGCCAGCAGAGCCCTACTAGCGGGAAATTCCAATGAGCAGTTCTTC

D gene: TRBD1
clone size: -
J gene: TRBJ2-2
V gene: TRBV6-5
CDR3 protein: CASRPGTGVTGELFF
CDR3 DNA: TGTGCCAGCAGGCCCGGGACAGGGGTAACCGGGGAGCTGTTTTTT

D gene: -
clone size: -
J gene: TRBJ2-2
V gene: TRBV5-4
CDR3 protein: CASSLEQFGELFF
CDR3 DNA: TGTGCCAGCAGCTTGGAACAATTCGGGGAGCTGTTTTTT

D gene: -
clone size: -
J gene: TRBJ2-7
V gene: TRBV2
CDR3 protein: CASSEESAGVNSYEQYF
CDR3 DNA: TGTGCCAGCAGTGAAGAATCTGCAGGCGTTAATTCGTACGAGCAGTACTTC

D gene: -
clone size: -
J gene: TRBJ1-2
V gene: TRBV14
CDR3 protein: CASSQVTSYGYTF
CDR3 DNA: TGTGCCAGCAGCCAAGTGACAAGCTATGGCTACACCTTC

D gene: TRBD1
clone size: -
J gene: TRBJ2-5
V gene: TRBV6-1
CDR3 protein: CASSVDRVKTQYF
CDR3 DNA: TGTGCCAGCAGTGTAGACAGGGTAAAGACCCAGTACTTC

D gene: TRBD2
clone size: -
J gene: TRBJ2-5
V gene: TRBV5-1
CDR3 protein: CASSHHEDKAGGNQETQYF
CDR3 DNA: TGCGCCAGCAGCCATCATGAGGATAAAGCGGGAGGAAACCAAGAGACCCAGTACTTC

D gene: -
clone size: -
J gene: TRBJ2-5
V gene: TRBV29-1
CDR3 protein: CSVGGQVETQYF
CDR3 DNA: TGCAGCGTTGGGGGGCAAGTCGAGACCCAGTACTTC

D gene: TRBD2
clone size: -
J gene: TRBJ2-2
V gene: TRBV19
CDR3 protein: CASNTAGDTGELFF
CDR3 DNA: TGTGCCAGTAACACAGCGGGAGACACCGGGGAGCTGTTTTTT

D gene: -
clone size: once
J gene: TRBJ2-5
V gene: TRBV28
CDR3 protein: CASSDLVQETQYF
CDR3 DNA: TGTGCCAGCAGTGACCTAGTTCAGGAGACCCAGTACTTC

D gene: -
clone size: -
J gene: TRBJ2-1
V gene: TRBV4-1
CDR3 protein: CASSPPSGDEQFF
CDR3 DNA: TGCGCCAGCAGCCCCCCTTCAGGGGATGAGCAGTTCTTC

D gene: TRBD2
clone size: -
J gene: TRBJ2-5
V gene: TRBV7-8
CDR3 protein: CASSLNLAGGPGEETQYF
CDR3 DNA: TGTGCCAGCAGCTTAAATCTAGCGGGAGGTCCAGGGGAGGAGACCCAGTACTTC